A single sample is the source of the 18 T cell receptor beta chains below, sequenced in a study of blood T cell repertoires in COVID-19. Profiled with immunoSEQ multiplex PCR; TCRdb holds only in-frame clones, not every one. The data contain 45,000 to 55,000 clones, about 90% of them singletons. Sequenced material: peripheral blood. Receptors were obtained from a man older than 75 with acute or convalescent COVID-19.

V is TRBV3-1 (or the pseudogene TRBV3-2) and J is TRBJ1-5; 10 bases are shared with TRBD1. The CDR3 runs to 14 residues. The V segment lost 5 bases and the J segment 6 bases; nucleotides outside the gene matches: 4. Per germline, CDR1 LGHDT and CDR2 YNNKEL (reference sequence). CDR3 nucleotide sequence: TGTGCCAGCAGCTACGGACAGGGGGTTCAGCCCCAGCATTTT. This sequence encodes CASSYGQGVQPQHF.

This chain links TRBV5-1 with TRBJ1-2; 8 bases are shared with TRBD1. The germline CDR1 and CDR2 sequences are SGHRS and YFSETQ. This CDR3 comprises 14 residues. Unmatched junction bases numbered 5, after V lost 0 bases and J lost 7 bases. The chain's CDR3 is CASSLAPGGRGYTF. The CDR3 DNA reads TGCGCCAGCAGCTTGGCCCCAGGGGGCCGTGGCTACACCTTC. Combining the CDR3 with reference TRBV5-1 and TRBJ1-2 gives the whole variable domain KAGVTQTPRYLIKTRGQQVTLSCSPISGHRSVSWYQQTPGQGLQFLFEYFSETQRNKGNFPGRFSGRQFSNSRSEMNVSTLELGDSALYLCASSLAPGGRGYTFGSGTRLTVV.

The genes are TRBV18 and TRBJ2-7; 11 bases map to TRBD2. Germline V gene sequence: CDR1 KGHSH, CDR2 LQKENI. The CDR3 spans 14 residues. V gave up 4 bases and J gave up 4 bases; unmatched junction bases: 3. The CDR3 region has the DNA TGTGCCAGCTCACTAGCGGGGGGGAGTTACGAGCAGTACTTC. This sequence encodes CASSLAGGSYEQYF.

The rearrangement joins TRBV4-2 to TRBJ2-7, with 9 bases identical to TRBD2. J lost 2 bases, V lost 1 base, and 3 bases had no gene match. Germline V lookup: CDR1 LGHNA, CDR2 YNFKEQ. The CDR3 covers 15 residues. CDR3 in amino acids: CASSQGASGAYEQYF. The DNA of the CDR3 is TGTGCCAGCAGCCAAGGGGCTAGCGGGGCCTACGAGCAGTACTTC.

The chain links TRBV7-9 to TRBJ2-7, with 8 bases aligning to TRBD1. Unmatched junction bases numbered 6, after V lost 2 bases and J lost 3 bases. Germline V gene lookup returns CDR1 SEHNR and CDR2 FQNEAQ (reference sequence). The CDR3 extends over 15 amino acids. The CDR3 sequence is CASSLRTGQDYEQYF. The CDR3 DNA is TGTGCCAGCAGCTTAAGGACAGGGCAGGACTACGAGCAGTACTTC.

The chain is built from TRBV5-1 and TRBJ2-2; D gene unclear. The germline V gene has CDR1 SGHRS and CDR2 YFSETQ. The CDR3 has 14 residues. V was trimmed by 0 bases and J by 4 bases, leaving 7 bases between them. The CDR3: CASSLAPGTGELFF. CDR3 sequence (DNA): TGCGCCAGCAGCTTGGCCCCAGGCACCGGGGAGCTGTTTTTT.

The CDR3 loop reads CATELGRGNTIYF. CDR3 DNA: TGTGCCACCGAATTGGGGAGAGGAAACACCATATATTTT. This chain connects TRBV10-3 to TRBJ1-3, with D unresolved. This CDR3 has 13 residues. The germline V gene has CDR1 ENHRY and CDR2 SYGVKD. V shed 10 bases and J shed 4 bases, with 14 bases lying between them.

The genes are TRBV19 and TRBJ1-4, with a weak D call TRBD1 (5 bases). The CDR3 loop spans 14 amino acids. Deletions cut 3 bases from V and 4 bases from J, with 9 bases between. Germline CDR1 and CDR2: LNHDA and SQIVND (reference sequence). In nucleotides, the CDR3 is TGTGCCAGTAGTATGGGACTGAATAATGAAAAACTGTTTTTT. This gives the protein CASSMGLNNEKLFF.

Written as DNA, the CDR3 is TGTGCCAGCAGCCAAGGGACAGTAGACAATCAGCCCCAGCATTTT. Its protein product is CASSQGTVDNQPQHF. V is TRBV16 and J is TRBJ1-5; TRBD1 matches 7 bases. The junction had 4 bases not matched to a gene; V was cut back by 2 bases and J by 3 bases. The CDR3 totals 15 residues. CDR1 is KGHSY and CDR2 is FQNENV in the germline V gene.

This clone was detected only once. The chain uses TRBV7-2 and TRBJ1-1, with D unclear. Germline V gene data show CDR1 as SGHTA and CDR2 as FQGNSA. The CDR3 is 14 residues long. Between the trimmed V and J ends, which lost 2 bases and 2 bases, there was a span of 9 bases. In DNA, the CDR3 is TGTGCCAGCAGCTTATATGGCAGAAACACTGAAGCTTTCTTT. It encodes CASSLYGRNTEAFF. The complete variable domain, with remaining parts taken from reference TRBV7-2 and TRBJ1-1, reads GAGVSQSPSNKVTEKGKDVELRCDPISGHTALYWYRQSLGQGLEFLIYFQGNSAPDKSGLPSDRFSAERTGGSVSTLTIQRTQQEDSAVYLCASSLYGRNTEAFFGQGTRLTVV.

This chain joins TRBV11-3 and TRBJ2-7, with 11 positions matching TRBD2. The CDR3 is made up of 14 amino acids. Per germline, CDR1 SGHNT and CDR2 YENEEA. With 5 bases clipped from V and 7 bases from J, the junction kept 7 bases outside the gene matches. CDR3 residues: CASSPGLAEGEQYF. In nucleotides, the CDR3 is TGTGCCAGCAGCCCGGGACTAGCGGAGGGGGAGCAGTACTTC.

J is TRBJ2-7 and V is TRBV6-5, with 8 bases lining up with TRBD1. Germline trimming cut 7 bases from V and 3 bases from J; bases unmatched to any gene: 8. Germline V gene sequence: CDR1 MNHEY, CDR2 SVGAGI. There are 14 residues in the CDR3. DNA for the CDR3: TGTGCCAGCAACCGGGGGACAGGAATCTACGAGCAGTACTTC. Translated: CASNRGTGIYEQYF.

The DNA for the CDR3 is TGCGCCAGTTGGACAGGAGGCACCGGGGAGCTGTTTTTT. This sequence encodes CASWTGGTGELFF. V and J are TRBV5-1 and TRBJ2-2; 7 bases map to TRBD1. The CDR3 covers 13 residues. The V segment lost 8 bases and the J segment 4 bases; nucleotides outside the gene matches: 5. Germline-derived CDR1 and CDR2 are SGHRS and YFSETQ.

The chain employs TRBV30 and TRBJ2-6; D may be TRBD2 (6 bases). The CDR3 loop spans 16 amino acids. Germline-derived CDR1 and CDR2 are GTSNPN and SVGIG (reference sequence). V was pared by 0 bases and J by 0 bases, with 9 bases between. The CDR3 loop is CAWSVWRGSGANVLTF. CDR3 bases: TGTGCCTGGAGTGTGTGGCGGGGCTCTGGGGCCAACGTCCTGACTTTC.

The chain has TRBV9 and TRBJ1-6; 9 bases line up with TRBD1. Germline V gives CDR1 SGDLS, CDR2 YYNGEE. CDR3 length: 14 residues. The trim removed 3 bases at V and 14 bases at J, leaving 9 bases unmatched. The CDR3, as DNA: TGTGCCAGCAGCGAGCTATCGGGACAGGGAACCCTCCACTTT. Translated, it gives CASSELSGQGTLHF.

The V call is TRBV10-1, the J call TRBJ2-4; perhaps TRBD1 as D (7 bases). Germline lookup yields CDR1 WNHNN and CDR2 SYGVQD (reference sequence). V lost 5 bases to trimming and J lost 9 bases, with 14 bases between them. This CDR3 region has 13 residues. The CDR3 region has the DNA TGCGCCAGCAGTAGGGGGCAGGGAGGCATTCAGTACTTC. Residues: CASSRGQGGIQYF.

This chain connects TRBV5-1 to TRBJ1-1; no firm D call. Germline loops: CDR1 SGHRS, CDR2 YFSETQ. V lost 7 bases and J lost 0, with 16 bases in between. This CDR3 contains 15 residues. CDR3 coding DNA: TGCGCCAGCCGAGAGGGCCTTCCCATGAACACTGAAGCTTTCTTT. Its protein is CASREGLPMNTEAFF.

The V and J genes are TRBV3-1 (or the pseudogene TRBV3-2) and TRBJ2-2, with 10 nucleotides matching TRBD2. The CDR3 runs to 14 residues. In germline, CDR1 is LGHDT, CDR2 YNNKEL (reference sequence). Trimming cost V 3 bases and J 6 bases; bases outside gene matches: 1. Here the CDR3 reads CASSQSGGAGELFF. The CDR3 DNA reads as TGTGCCAGCAGCCAGAGCGGGGGGGCCGGGGAGCTGTTTTTT.